These 6 T cell receptor beta chains came from one sample sequenced in a study of blood T cell repertoires in COVID-19. TCRdb keeps only in-frame clones here, not all; method: immunoSEQ multiplex PCR. Of about 400,000 clones listed, 70% to 90% were seen once; the top ten hold almost 2%. Material: PBMCs or T cells enriched from blood (not recorded which). These receptor sequences come from a woman younger than 35 with acute COVID-19.

The chain links TRBV10-3 to TRBJ1-5; D is possibly TRBD1 (6 bases). V dropped 10 bases and J dropped 3 bases, with 13 bases sitting between them. This CDR3 has 13 residues. Germline CDR1 reads ENHRY; CDR2 reads SYGVKD. CDR3 region: CATRRQVNQPQHF. In DNA form, the CDR3 reads TGTGCCACCCGGCGACAGGTCAATCAGCCCCAGCATTTT.

The chain uses TRBV6-5 and TRBJ2-3, with D perhaps matching TRBD2 (5 bases). CDR1 is MNHEY, CDR2 SVGAGI, per germline. Trimming shortened V by 0 bases and J by 8 bases, and 9 bases separated the two germline ends. The CDR3 is 13 residues long. CDR3 in DNA: TGTGCCAGCAGTTACTCGATCCGGGGTACGCAGTATTTT. It translates to CASSYSIRGTQYF.

DNA of the CDR3: TGTGCCAGCAGCTTGCGCGGGGGCCTCCAAGAGACCCAGTACTTC. Translated, it gives CASSLRGGLQETQYF. The chain has TRBV5-4 and TRBJ2-5, with a tentative D call TRBD2 (7 bases). The germline gives CDR1 SGHNT, CDR2 YYREEE (reference sequence). The CDR3 loop spans 15 amino acids. The ends were cut back, 1 base at V and 1 base at J, with 11 bases in the middle.

The V gene is TRBV18, the J gene TRBJ2-5; D unclear. V lost 0 bases and J 1 base, leaving 9 bases between the germline ends. CDR1 KGHSH and CDR2 LQKENI come from the germline V gene. The CDR3 runs 15 residues. The CDR3 sequence is CASSPPARVQETQYF. DNA of the CDR3: TGTGCCAGCTCACCACCAGCCCGGGTCCAAGAGACCCAGTACTTC.

The chain links TRBV12-3 or TRBV12-4 to TRBJ2-2, with TRBD1 as a possible D gene (6 bases). The CDR3 sequence is 13 residues long. Trimming removed 10 bases at V and 7 bases at J, with 16 bases between. CDR3 sequence reads: CATVRGTGGELFF. DNA for the CDR3: TGTGCCACCGTTAGGGGGACCGGCGGGGAGCTGTTTTTT.

This clone was seen many times. The chain links TRBV28 to TRBJ2-7, with TRBD2 matching 13 bases. There are 16 residues in the CDR3. With V trimmed by 6 bases and J by 3 bases, 8 bases remained unmatched. The germline gives CDR1 MDHEN, CDR2 SYDVKM. CDR3 loop: CASRLAGGSEFYEQYF. The CDR3 DNA sequence: TGTGCCAGCAGACTAGCGGGAGGGTCCGAGTTCTACGAGCAGTACTTC.